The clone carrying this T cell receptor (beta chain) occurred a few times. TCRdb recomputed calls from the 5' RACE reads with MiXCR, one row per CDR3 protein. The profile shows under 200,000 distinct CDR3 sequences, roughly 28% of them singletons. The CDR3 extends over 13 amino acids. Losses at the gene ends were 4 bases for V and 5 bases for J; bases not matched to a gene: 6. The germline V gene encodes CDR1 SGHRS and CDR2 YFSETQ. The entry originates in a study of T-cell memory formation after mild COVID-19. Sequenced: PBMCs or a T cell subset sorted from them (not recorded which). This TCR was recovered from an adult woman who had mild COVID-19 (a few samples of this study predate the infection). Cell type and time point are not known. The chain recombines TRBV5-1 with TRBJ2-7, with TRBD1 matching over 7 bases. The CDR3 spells CASSLDRVNEQYF. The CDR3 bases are TGCGCCAGCAGCCTAGACAGGGTCAACGAGCAGTACTTC.